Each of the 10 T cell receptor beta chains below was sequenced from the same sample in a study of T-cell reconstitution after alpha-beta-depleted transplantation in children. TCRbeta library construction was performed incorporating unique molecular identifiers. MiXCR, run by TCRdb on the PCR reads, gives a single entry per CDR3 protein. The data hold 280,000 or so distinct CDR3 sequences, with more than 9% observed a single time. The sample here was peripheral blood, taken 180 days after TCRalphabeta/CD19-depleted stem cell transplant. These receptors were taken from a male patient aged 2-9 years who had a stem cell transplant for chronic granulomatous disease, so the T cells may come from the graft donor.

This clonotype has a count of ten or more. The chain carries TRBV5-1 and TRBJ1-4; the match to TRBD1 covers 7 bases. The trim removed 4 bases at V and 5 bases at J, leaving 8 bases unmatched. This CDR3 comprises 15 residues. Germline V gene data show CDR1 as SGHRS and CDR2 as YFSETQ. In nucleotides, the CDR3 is TGCGCCAGCAGCAAGTGGACAGGAGGAAATGAAAAACTGTTTTTT. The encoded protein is CASSKWTGGNEKLFF.

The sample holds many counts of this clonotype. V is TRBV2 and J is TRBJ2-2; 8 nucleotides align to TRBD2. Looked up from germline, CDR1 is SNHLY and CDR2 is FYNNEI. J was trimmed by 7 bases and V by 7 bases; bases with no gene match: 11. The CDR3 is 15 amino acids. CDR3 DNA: TGTGCCAGCACCGGGACTAGAGGGTTGAGCGGGGAGCTGTTTTTT. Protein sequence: CASTGTRGLSGELFF.

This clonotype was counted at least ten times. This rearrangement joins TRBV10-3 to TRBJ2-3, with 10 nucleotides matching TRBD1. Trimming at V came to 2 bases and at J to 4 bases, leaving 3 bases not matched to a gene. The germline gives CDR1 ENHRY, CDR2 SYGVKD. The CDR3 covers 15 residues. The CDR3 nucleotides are TGTGCCATCAGTGAGCGGGACAGGGGCGCAGATACGCAGTATTTT. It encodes CAISERDRGADTQYF.

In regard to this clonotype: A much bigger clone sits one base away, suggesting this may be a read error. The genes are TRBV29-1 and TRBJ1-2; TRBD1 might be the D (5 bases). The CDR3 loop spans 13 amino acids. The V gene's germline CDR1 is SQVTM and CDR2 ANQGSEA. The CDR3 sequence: CSVSGLKGNGYIF. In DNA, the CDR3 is TGCAGCGTTTCGGGACTTAAAGGAAATGGCTACATCTTC.

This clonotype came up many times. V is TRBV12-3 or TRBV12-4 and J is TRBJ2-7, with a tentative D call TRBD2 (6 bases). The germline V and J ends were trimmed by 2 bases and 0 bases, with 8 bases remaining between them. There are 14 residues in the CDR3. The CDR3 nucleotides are TGTGCCAGCAGTTTACAGCGGGCCTCCTACGAGCAGTACTTC. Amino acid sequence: CASSLQRASYEQYF.

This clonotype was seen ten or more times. The CDR3 loop reads CASTPLRQVQETQYF. CDR3 nucleotides: TGCGCCAGCACCCCCCTTCGACAGGTCCAAGAGACCCAGTACTTC. This rearrangement joins TRBV5-1 to TRBJ2-5; tentatively, D is TRBD1 (6 bases). The CDR3 is made up of 15 amino acids. V was shortened by 6 bases and J by 1 base, with 16 bases between the two germline ends. Germline V gene sequence: CDR1 SGHRS, CDR2 YFSETQ.

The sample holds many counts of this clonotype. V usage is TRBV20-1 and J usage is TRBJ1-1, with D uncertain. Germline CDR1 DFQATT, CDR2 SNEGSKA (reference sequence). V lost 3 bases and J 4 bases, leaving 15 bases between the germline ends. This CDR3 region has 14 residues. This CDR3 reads CSARYGTKGTEAFF. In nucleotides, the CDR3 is TGCAGTGCTAGGTACGGCACTAAGGGCACTGAAGCTTTCTTT.

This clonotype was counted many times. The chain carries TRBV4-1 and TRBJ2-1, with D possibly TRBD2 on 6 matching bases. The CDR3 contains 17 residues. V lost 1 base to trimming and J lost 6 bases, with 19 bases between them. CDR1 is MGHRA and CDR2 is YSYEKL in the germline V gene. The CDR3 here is CASSQGKLARYSNEQFF. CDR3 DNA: TGCGCCAGCAGCCAAGGTAAACTAGCCCGGTATAGCAATGAGCAGTTCTTC.

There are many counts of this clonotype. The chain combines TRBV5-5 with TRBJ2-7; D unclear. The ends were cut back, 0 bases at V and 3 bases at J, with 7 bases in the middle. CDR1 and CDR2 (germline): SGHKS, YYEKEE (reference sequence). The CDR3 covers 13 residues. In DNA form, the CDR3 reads TGTGCCAGCAGCTTGGGAGACAACTACGAGCAGTACTTC. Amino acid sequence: CASSLGDNYEQYF.

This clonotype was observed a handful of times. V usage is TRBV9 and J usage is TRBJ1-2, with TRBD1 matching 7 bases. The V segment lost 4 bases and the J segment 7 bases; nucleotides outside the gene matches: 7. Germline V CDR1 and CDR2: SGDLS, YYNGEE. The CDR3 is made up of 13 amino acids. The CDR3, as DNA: TGTGCCAGCAGCTTACGACAGGGCGGTGGCTACACCTTC. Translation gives CASSLRQGGGYTF.